These 5 T cell receptor beta chains share one sample of origin, sequenced in a study of regulatory T cells in long-lasting Graves disease. Researchers made TCR beta libraries by using iRepertoire HTBI primers and running Arm-PCR on CDR3 regions. TCRdb reprocessed the multiplex PCR reads via MiXCR and lists one record per CDR3 protein. The sample includes hundreds of thousands of distinct CDR3 sequences, around 12% of them seen just once. As for time point: newly diagnosed GD, antithyroid drugs for less than 3 months. RNA isolated from PBMCs was used to make the TCR library. The same specimen was also included in a second study, on T cells in Graves' hyperthyroidism and ophthalmopathy.

Specimen: peripheral blood mononuclear cells (PBMCs), collected at new diagnosis, from a patient treated with antithyroid drugs. These receptors were obtained from a woman aged 30 to 39 with Graves disease.

This clonotype was picked up many times. The rearrangement links TRBV20-1 to TRBJ2-1; TRBD2 aligns across 7 bases. V lost 6 bases, J lost 0 bases, and 11 bases stayed unmatched. The germline gives CDR1 DFQATT, CDR2 SNEGSKA (reference sequence). The CDR3 has 16 residues. The CDR3 sequence: CSANPTSRPSYNEQFF. The CDR3 DNA sequence: TGCAGTGCGAACCCGACTAGCCGGCCCTCCTACAATGAGCAGTTCTTC.

This clonotype was picked up a small number of times. The V call is TRBV10-3, the J call TRBJ1-2; D remains ambiguous. Germline V CDR1 and CDR2: ENHRY, SYGVKD. Trimming stripped 8 bases from V and 2 bases from J, with 12 bases between. The CDR3 totals 13 residues. CDR3 sequence reads: CAIGSQPNYGYTF. The CDR3 coding sequence is TGTGCCATCGGGAGCCAACCAAACTATGGCTACACCTTC.

This clonotype was detected only a few times. The chain links TRBV19 to TRBJ2-1; D unresolved. The CDR3 contains 13 residues. CDR1 and CDR2 from the germline V gene are LNHDA and SQIVND (reference sequence). V was shortened by 7 bases and J by 6 bases, with 13 bases between the two germline ends. In nucleotides, the CDR3 is TGTGCCAGTACCCGGACCACAGTCAATGAGCAGTTCTTC. Its translation: CASTRTTVNEQFF.

A few counts support this clonotype. CDR3 sequence (DNA): TGTGCCAGCAGTCACCGTGGGGTACCACCCTACGAGCAGTACTTC. It specifies CASSHRGVPPYEQYF. The rearrangement links TRBV7-2 to TRBJ2-7, with unresolved D. Per the germline V gene, CDR1 is SGHTA and CDR2 is FQGNSA. CDR3 length: 15 residues. Between the trimmed V and J ends, which lost 6 bases and 2 bases, there was a span of 17 bases.

Ten or more counts support this clonotype. The chain couples TRBV3-1 to TRBJ2-3, with 8 positions matching TRBD2. Germline CDR1 and CDR2: LGHDT and YNNKEL (reference sequence). With V trimmed by 0 bases and J by 1 base, 0 bases remained unmatched. This CDR3 region has 15 residues. CDR3 bases: TGTGCCAGCAGCCAAGACGGGAGGGGCACAGATACGCAGTATTTT. Its protein product is CASSQDGRGTDTQYF.